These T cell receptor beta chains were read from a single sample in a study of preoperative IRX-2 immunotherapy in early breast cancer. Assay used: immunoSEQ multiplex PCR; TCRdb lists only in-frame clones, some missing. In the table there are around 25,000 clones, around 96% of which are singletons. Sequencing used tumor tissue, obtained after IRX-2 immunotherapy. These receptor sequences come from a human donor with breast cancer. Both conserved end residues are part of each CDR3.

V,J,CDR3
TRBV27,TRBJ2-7,CASTGLAGASYEQYF
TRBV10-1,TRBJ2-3,CASSEDTTTDTQYF
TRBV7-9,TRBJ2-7,CASSLRGQGKNEQYF
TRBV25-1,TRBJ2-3,CASSSTAPTDTQYF
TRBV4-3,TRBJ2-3,CASSQDNTDTQYF
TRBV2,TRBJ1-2,CARTGATNYGYTF
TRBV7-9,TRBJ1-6,CASSLGAENSPLHF
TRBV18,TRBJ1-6,CASSPGVSYNSPLHF
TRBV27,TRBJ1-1,CASSSGSQGLLGEAFF
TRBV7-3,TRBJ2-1,CASSPTPGGYNEQFF
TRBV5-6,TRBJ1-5,CASSLGTVSQPQHF
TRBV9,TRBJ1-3,CASSPRVLPEGRLNTIYF
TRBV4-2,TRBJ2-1,CASSLRGGEQFF
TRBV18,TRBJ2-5,CASSPGSGAQETQYF
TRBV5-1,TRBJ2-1,CASSLLTGAGNEQFF
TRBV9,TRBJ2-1,CASSDRGLAGVQFF
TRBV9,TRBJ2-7,CASSPTSGVNEQYF
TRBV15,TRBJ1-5,CATSHRQGGNQPQHF
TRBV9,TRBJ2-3,CASSVDRVFTNTQYF
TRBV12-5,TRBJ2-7,CASGPRRAEQYF